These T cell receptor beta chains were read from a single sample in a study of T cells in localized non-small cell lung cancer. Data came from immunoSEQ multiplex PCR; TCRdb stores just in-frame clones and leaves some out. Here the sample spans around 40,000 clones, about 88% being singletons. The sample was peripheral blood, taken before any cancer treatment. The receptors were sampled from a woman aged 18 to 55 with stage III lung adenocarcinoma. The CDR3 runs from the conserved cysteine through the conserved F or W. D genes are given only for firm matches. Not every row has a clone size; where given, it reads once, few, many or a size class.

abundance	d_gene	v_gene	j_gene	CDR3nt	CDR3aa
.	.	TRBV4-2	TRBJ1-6	TGTGCCAGCAGCCAAGACCCTAGATCACCCCTCCACTTT	CASSQDPRSPLHF
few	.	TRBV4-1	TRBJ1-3	TGCGCCAGCAGCCCGTCAGGCTCTGGAAACACCATATATTTT	CASSPSGSGNTIYF
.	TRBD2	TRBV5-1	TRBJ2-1	TGCGCCAGCAAGACTGAAGGGGGACGGATGACTAGCGGGGACTTGCCAATCTCCTACAATGAGCAGTTCTTC	CASKTEGGRMTSGDLPISYNEQFF
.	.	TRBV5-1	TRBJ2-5	TGCGCCAGCAGCTTGGAGGGAAGAGTCCAAGAGACCCAGTACTTC	CASSLEGRVQETQYF
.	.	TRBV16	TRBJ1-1	TGTGCCAGCAGCTTTAGTTGGAACACTGAAGCTTTCTTT	CASSFSWNTEAFF
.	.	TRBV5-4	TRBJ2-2	TGTGCCAGCACCCTAAGCACCGGGGAGCTGTTTTTT	CASTLSTGELFF
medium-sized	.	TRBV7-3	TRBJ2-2	TGTGCCAGCAGCACGGCGGGGTCCGGGGAGCTGTTTTTT	CASSTAGSGELFF
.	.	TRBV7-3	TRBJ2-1	TGTGCCAGCAGCTTAGGGCCAGCAGTCGTTGCGGATGAGCAGTTCTTC	CASSLGPAVVADEQFF
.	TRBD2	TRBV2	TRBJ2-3	TGTGCCAGCCTAGCGGGGCTTTATGATACGCAGTATTTT	CASLAGLYDTQYF
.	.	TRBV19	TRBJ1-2	TGTGCCAGTACCCTAGATGCGGGAAGGGGCTATGGCTACACCTTC	CASTLDAGRGYGYTF
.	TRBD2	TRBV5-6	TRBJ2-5	TGTGCCAGCAGCTTGTGGACTAGCGGGGGGGTAGAGACCCAGTACTTC	CASSLWTSGGVETQYF
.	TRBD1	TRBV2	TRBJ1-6	TGTGCCAGCAGTCCGCGCCCACCGGGACAGGGGATTTCCTCCTATAATTCACCCCTCCACTTT	CASSPRPPGQGISSYNSPLHF
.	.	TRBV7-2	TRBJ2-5	TGTGCCAGCAGCTTAGGATACAGACAAGAGACCCAGTACTTC	CASSLGYRQETQYF
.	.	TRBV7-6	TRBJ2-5	TGTGCCAGCAGCTTGGGCATACTTCAAGAGACCCAGTACTTC	CASSLGILQETQYF
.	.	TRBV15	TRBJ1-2	TGTGCCACCAGCAGACAGGTGGAGTATGGCTACACCTTC	CATSRQVEYGYTF
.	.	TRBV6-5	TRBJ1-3	TGTGCCAGCAGTTCGGTGAGCTCTGGAAACACCATATATTTT	CASSSVSSGNTIYF
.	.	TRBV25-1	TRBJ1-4	TGTGCCAGCAGTGGGTGGCAGGGAATTGAAAAACTGTTTTTT	CASSGWQGIEKLFF
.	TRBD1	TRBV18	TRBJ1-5	TGTGCCAGCTCAACAGGGGTCAATCAGCCCCAGCATTTT	CASSTGVNQPQHF
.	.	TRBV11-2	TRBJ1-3	TGTGCCAGCAGCCCAGCGGGGGGCCGGGGAAACACCATATATTTT	CASSPAGGRGNTIYF
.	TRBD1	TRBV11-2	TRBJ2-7	TGTGCCAGCAGCCCAACTGACAGGGGGCAGTTCAACGAGCAGTACTTC	CASSPTDRGQFNEQYF
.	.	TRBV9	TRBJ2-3	TGTGCCAGCAGCCCTCGAACAGATACGCAGTATTTT	CASSPRTDTQYF
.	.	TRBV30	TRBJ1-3	TGTGCCTGGACCCCAGGGTTGAACACCATATATTTT	CAWTPGLNTIYF
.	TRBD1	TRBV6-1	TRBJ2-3	TGTGCCAGCAGTGTTGACAGGGCCGCTAGCACAGATACGCAGTATTTT	CASSVDRAASTDTQYF
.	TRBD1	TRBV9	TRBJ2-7	TGTGCCAGCAGCCAGGGGGGGACAGGGTCCTACGAGCAGTACTTC	CASSQGGTGSYEQYF
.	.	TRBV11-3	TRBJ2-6	TGTGCCAGCAGCTTAGGAGGGGGCTCTGGGGCCAACGTCCTGACTTTC	CASSLGGGSGANVLTF
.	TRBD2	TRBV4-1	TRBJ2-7	TGCGCCAGCTCTTCGGGGGGGCTGGGATCCTACGAGCAGTACTTC	CASSSGGLGSYEQYF
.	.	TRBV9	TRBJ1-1	TGTGCCAGCAGCCCGTTGCGGAACACTGAAGCTTTCTTT	CASSPLRNTEAFF
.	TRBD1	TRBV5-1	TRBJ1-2	TGCGCCAGCAGGGAGGGACAGGACTATGGCTACACCTTC	CASREGQDYGYTF
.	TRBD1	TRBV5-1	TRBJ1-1	TGCGCCAGCAGGGCGACAGGGGGGACTCCGAACACTGAAGCTTTCTTT	CASRATGGTPNTEAFF
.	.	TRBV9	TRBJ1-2	TGTGCCAGCAGGCCGGGGGTGGGTGTCTATGGCTACACCTTC	CASRPGVGVYGYTF
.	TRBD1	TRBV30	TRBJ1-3	TGTGCCTGGGACAGGGGCTCTGGAAACACCATATATTTT	CAWDRGSGNTIYF
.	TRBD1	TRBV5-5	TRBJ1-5	TGTGCCAGCAGCTGGACAGGGCTGGATCAGCCCCAGCATTTT	CASSWTGLDQPQHF
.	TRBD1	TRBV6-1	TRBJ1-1	TGTGCCAGCAGTGTCATAACAGGGGTGGACACTGAAGCTTTCTTT	CASSVITGVDTEAFF
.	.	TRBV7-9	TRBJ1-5	TGTGCCAGCGGTAGCAATCAGCCCCAGCATTTT	CASGSNQPQHF
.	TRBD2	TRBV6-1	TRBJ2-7	TGTGCCAGCAGGATTGAAGCTAGCGGGAACTACGAGCAGTACTTC	CASRIEASGNYEQYF
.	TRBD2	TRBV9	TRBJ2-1	TGTGCCAGCAGCGTAGGGAGCGGGGGGTACAATGAGCAGTTCTTC	CASSVGSGGYNEQFF
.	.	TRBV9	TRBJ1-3	TGTGCCAGCAGCGTAGGGAGCTCTGGAAACACCATATATTTT	CASSVGSSGNTIYF
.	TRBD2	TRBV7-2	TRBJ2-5	TGTGCCAGCAGCCCTAGACCTAGCGGTTTGTACCAAGAGACCCAGTACTTC	CASSPRPSGLYQETQYF
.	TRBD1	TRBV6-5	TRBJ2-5	TGTGCCAGCAGGCCCGGGACAGTGGAGACCCAGTACTTC	CASRPGTVETQYF
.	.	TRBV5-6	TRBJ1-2	TGTGCCAGCGATTTTGGGGCGACGGGTGGCTACACCTTC	CASDFGATGGYTF
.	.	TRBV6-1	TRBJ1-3	TGTGCCAGCAGTGAAGGTTGGGGACGACGGGAAGGAAACACCATATATTTT	CASSEGWGRREGNTIYF
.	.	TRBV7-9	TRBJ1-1	TGTGCCAGCAGCCTAAGAGGCTCCGGGAACACTGAAGCTTTCTTT	CASSLRGSGNTEAFF
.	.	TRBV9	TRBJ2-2	TGTGCCAGCAGCGTTGACGGAACTACGAACACCGGGGAGCTGTTTTTT	CASSVDGTTNTGELFF
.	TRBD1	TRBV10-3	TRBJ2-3	TGTGCCATCAGTGTTGGACAGGGGGGCACAGATACGCAGTATTTT	CAISVGQGGTDTQYF
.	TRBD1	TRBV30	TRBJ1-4	TGTGCCTGGAGTCGGACAGGGAAGACTAATGAAAAACTGTTTTTT	CAWSRTGKTNEKLFF
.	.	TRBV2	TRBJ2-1	TGTGCCAGCGGGCTGGAAAACAATGAGCAGTTCTTC	CASGLENNEQFF
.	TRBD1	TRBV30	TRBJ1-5	TGTGCCTGGAGCAGACAGGGGGGTGGTGAGCCCCAGCATTTT	CAWSRQGGGEPQHF
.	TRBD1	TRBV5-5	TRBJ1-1	TGTGCCAGCAGCCTGGACAGGGGGCACACTGAAGCTTTCTTT	CASSLDRGHTEAFF
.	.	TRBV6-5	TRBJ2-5	TGTGCCAGCAGTTACGATAGGCTTCAAGAGACCCAGTACTTC	CASSYDRLQETQYF
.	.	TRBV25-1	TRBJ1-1	TGTGCCAGCAGTGAATGGGCAGTGGCTGAAGCTTTCTTT	CASSEWAVAEAFF
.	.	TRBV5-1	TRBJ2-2	TGCGCCAGCAGCTTGCCAGAGAAGAACACCGGGGAGCTGTTTTTT	CASSLPEKNTGELFF
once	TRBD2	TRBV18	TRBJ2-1	TGTGCCAGCTCACCCGGGACTAGCTGGAGCTCCTACAATGAGCAGTTCTTC	CASSPGTSWSSYNEQFF
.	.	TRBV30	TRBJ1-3	TGTGCCTGGAGTGTACAGGGCTCTGGAAACACCATATATTTT	CAWSVQGSGNTIYF
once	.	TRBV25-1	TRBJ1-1	TGTGCCAGCAGTGACATTGGGCCGCGCACTGAAGCTTTCTTT	CASSDIGPRTEAFF
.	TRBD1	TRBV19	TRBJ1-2	TGTGCCAGTAGTATGGAACAGGGGGCCTCCCGTGGGGGCTACACCTTC	CASSMEQGASRGGYTF
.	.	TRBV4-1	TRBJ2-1	TGCGCCAGCATGTTGCCAGGGAGCTCCTACAATGAGCAGTTCTTC	CASMLPGSSYNEQFF
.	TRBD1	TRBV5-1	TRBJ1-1	TGCGCCAGCGGGACAGGGAACTACCTTGAAGCTTTCTTT	CASGTGNYLEAFF